This T cell receptor (beta chain) stems from a study of blood T cell repertoires in COVID-19. The wider study: Researchers got acute and convalescent COVID-19 samples from the United States, Italy and Spain. From T cells, B-cell-depleted T cells, or PBMCs came the material, which was cDNA or gDNA.

This CDR3 contains 13 residues. Trimming took off 5 bases at V and 3 bases at J, with 11 bases between the two ends. CDR1 and CDR2 (germline): SGHRS, YFSETQ. In the authors' methods: Nucleated cell number was recorded as an estimate derived from reference gene primer amplification. Sequencing used immunoSEQ multiplex PCR; TCRdb keeps in-frame clones, though not all of them. The DNA was the basis for D and trimming; V, J and clone size are from that table. The repertoire has just over 150,000 clones, 80% of them found once; the top ten carry roughly 0.56%. Material for sequencing was peripheral blood. V and J are TRBV5-1 and TRBJ2-5; possible D gene TRBD1, 6 bases. The TCR was taken from a man aged 60-69 years with acute or convalescent COVID-19. CDR3 DNA sequence: TGCGCCAGCAGACAGGACAGTAAAGAGACCCAGTACTTC. Its translation is CASRQDSKETQYF.